This T cell receptor (beta chain) emerged from a study of T cells after yellow fever vaccination. This clonotype was counted only a few times. Its antigen is as yet unknown. The CDR3 consists of 14 residues. Trimming pared 3 bases from V and 0 bases from J, leaving 10 bases between. CDR1 and CDR2 (germline): SGHRS, YFSETQ. Points from the study as a whole: Primary-vaccination clones mostly resurfaced post-booster (roughly 97% CD4, about 87% CD8). The study noted that FACS-sorted repertoires could contain abundant clonotypes contaminating from the bulk population. Some clonotypes were seen in both the CD4 and the CD8 compartments. These made up a small share and likely arose from convergent recombination.

The authors made TCR cDNA by 5'RACE template switching, adding a universal primer site and UMIs. TCRdb reanalysed the 5' RACE reads using MiXCR and keeps one entry per CDR3 protein. The sample comprises about 400,000 distinct CDR3 sequences, more than 9% of which are singletons, and roughly 18% rests with the top ten. The sequence was obtained from a man between 18 and 29 years old who received the YFV17D yellow fever vaccine. The chain carries TRBV5-1 and TRBJ2-7; no clear D. Sequencing used PBMCs, obtained on the day of the first yellow fever vaccination. DNA for the CDR3: TGCGCCAGCAGCTATGTCGTCAGCTCCTACGAGCAGTACTTC. Protein product: CASSYVVSSYEQYF.